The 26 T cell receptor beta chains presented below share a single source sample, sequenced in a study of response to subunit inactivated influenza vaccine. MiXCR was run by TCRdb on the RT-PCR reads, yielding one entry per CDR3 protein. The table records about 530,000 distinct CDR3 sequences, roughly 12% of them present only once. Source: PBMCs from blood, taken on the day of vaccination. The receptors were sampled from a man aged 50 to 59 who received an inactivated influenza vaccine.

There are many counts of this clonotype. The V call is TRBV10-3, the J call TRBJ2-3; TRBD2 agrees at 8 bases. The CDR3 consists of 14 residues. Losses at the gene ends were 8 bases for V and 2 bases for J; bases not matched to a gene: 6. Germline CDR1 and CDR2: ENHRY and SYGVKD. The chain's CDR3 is CAIGRRGDTDTQYF. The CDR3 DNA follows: TGTGCCATCGGGCGGCGGGGGGACACAGATACGCAGTATTTT.

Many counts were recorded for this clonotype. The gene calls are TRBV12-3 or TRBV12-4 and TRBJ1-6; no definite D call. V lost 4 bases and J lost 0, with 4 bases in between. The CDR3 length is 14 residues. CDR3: CASSWSSYNSPLHF. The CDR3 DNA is TGTGCCAGCAGTTGGAGCTCCTATAATTCACCCCTCCACTTT.

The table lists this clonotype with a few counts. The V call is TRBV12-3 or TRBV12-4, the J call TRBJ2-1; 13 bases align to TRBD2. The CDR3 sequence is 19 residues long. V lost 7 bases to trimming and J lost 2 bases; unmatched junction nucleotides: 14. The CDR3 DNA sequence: TGTGCCAGCAAAGGCATAACCGGGACTAGCGGGAAAACCTACAATGAGCAGTTCTTC. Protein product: CASKGITGTSGKTYNEQFF.

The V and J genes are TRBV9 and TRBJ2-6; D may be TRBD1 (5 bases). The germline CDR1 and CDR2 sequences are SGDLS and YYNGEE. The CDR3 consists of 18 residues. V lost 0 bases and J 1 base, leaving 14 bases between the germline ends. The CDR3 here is CASSVGGAPGSGANVLTF. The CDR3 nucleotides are TGTGCCAGCAGCGTAGGTGGGGCGCCAGGATCTGGGGCCAACGTCCTGACTTTC.

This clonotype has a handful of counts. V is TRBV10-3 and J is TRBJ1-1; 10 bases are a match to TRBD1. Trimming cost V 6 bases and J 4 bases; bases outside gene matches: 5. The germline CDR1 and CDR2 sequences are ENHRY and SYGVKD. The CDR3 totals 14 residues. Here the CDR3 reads CAIRPGQGFTEAFF. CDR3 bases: TGTGCCATCAGACCGGGACAGGGGTTCACTGAAGCTTTCTTT.

In DNA, the CDR3 is TGTGCCAGCACCTCCCGGGACGACTACAATGAGCAGTTCTTC. It yields the protein CASTSRDDYNEQFF. V usage is TRBV5-5 and J usage is TRBJ2-1, with D tentatively TRBD1 or TRBD2 (5 bases each). V gave up 6 bases and J gave up 3 bases, with 13 bases separating them. This CDR3 is built from 14 residues. Germline loops: CDR1 SGHKS, CDR2 YYEKEE (reference sequence).

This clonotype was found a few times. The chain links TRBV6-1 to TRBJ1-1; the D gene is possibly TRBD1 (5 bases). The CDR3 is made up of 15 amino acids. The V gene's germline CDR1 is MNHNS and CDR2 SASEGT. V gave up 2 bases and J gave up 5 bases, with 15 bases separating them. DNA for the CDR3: TGTGCCAGCAGTGAACTGCGGGGGTCGGGGACTGAAGCTTTCTTT. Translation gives CASSELRGSGTEAFF.

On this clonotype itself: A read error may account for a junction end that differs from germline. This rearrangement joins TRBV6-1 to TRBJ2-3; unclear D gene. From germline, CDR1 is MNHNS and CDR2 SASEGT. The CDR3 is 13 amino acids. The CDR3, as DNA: TGTGCCTGCAGTCTCCAACACGCAGATACGCAGTATTTT. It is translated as CACSLQHADTQYF.

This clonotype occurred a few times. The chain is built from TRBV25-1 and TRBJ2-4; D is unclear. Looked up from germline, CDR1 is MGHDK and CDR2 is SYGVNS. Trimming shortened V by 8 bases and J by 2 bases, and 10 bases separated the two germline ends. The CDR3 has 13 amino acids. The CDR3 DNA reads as TGTGCCAGCGAACCAGACTCCAAAAACATTCAGTACTTC. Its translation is CASEPDSKNIQYF.

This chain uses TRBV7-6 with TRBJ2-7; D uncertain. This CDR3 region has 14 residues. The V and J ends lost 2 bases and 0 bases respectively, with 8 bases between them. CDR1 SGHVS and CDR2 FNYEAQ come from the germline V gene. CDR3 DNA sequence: TGTGCCAGCAGCTTACTTTCAGCCTCCTACGAGCAGTACTTC. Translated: CASSLLSASYEQYF.

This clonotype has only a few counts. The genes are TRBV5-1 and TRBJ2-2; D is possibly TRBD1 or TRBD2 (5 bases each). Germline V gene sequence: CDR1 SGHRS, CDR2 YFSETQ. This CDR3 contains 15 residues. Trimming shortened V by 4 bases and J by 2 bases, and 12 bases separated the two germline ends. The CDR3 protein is CASSISGPNTGELFF. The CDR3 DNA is TGCGCCAGCAGCATATCGGGACCTAACACCGGGGAGCTGTTTTTT.

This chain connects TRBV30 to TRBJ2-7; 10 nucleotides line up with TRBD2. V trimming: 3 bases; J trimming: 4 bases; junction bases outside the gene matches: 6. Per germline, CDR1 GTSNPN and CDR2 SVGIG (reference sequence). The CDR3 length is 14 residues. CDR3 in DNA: TGTGCCTGGAGGCTAGCGGGAGCGTCTTACGAGCAGTACTTC. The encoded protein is CAWRLAGASYEQYF.

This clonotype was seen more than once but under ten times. CDR3: CASSQAGWESPLHF. DNA of the CDR3: TGTGCCAGCAGCCAAGCAGGGTGGGAGTCACCCCTCCACTTT. The chain combines TRBV3-1 with TRBJ1-6, with D possibly being TRBD1 (5 bases). The CDR3 covers 14 residues. Deletions cut 1 base from V and 10 bases from J, with 11 bases between. Germline V gives CDR1 LGHDT, CDR2 YNNKEL (reference sequence). The variable domain in full, with the rest retrieved from reference TRBV3-1 and TRBJ1-6, is DTAVSQTPKYLVTQMGNDKSIKCEQNLGHDTMYWYKQDSKKFLKIMFSYNNKELIINETVPNRFSPKSPDKAHLNLHINSLELGDSAVYFCASSQAGWESPLHFGNGTRLTVT.

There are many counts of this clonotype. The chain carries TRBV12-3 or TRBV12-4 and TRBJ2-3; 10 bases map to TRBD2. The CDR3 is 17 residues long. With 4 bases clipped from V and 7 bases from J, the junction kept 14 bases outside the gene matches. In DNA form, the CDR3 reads TGTGCCAGCAGTTCTAGGACTGGGACTAGCGACCCGTATACGCAGTATTTT. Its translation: CASSSRTGTSDPYTQYF.

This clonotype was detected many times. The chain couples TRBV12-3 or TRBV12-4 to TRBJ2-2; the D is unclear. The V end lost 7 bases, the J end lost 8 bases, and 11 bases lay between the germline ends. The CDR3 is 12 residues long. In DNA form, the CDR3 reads TGTGCCAGCACCCCTTCGTCGGGGGAGCTGTTTTTT. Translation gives CASTPSSGELFF.

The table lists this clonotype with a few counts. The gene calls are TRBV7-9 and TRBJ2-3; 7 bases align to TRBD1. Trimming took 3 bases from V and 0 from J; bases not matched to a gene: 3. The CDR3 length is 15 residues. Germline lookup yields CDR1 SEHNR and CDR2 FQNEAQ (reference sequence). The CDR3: CASSFPGQSTDTQYF. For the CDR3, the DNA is TGTGCCAGCAGCTTTCCGGGACAGAGCACAGATACGCAGTATTTT.

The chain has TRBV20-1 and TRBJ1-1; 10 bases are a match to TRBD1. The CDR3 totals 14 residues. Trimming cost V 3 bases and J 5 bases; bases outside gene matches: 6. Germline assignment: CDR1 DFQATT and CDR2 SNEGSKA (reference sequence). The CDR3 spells CSASDRGRGTEAFF. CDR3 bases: TGCAGTGCTAGTGACAGGGGGCGGGGTACTGAAGCTTTCTTT.

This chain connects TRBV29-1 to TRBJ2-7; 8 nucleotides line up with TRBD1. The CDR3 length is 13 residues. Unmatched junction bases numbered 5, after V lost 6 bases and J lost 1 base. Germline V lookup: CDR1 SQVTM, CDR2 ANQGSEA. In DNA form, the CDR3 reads TGCAGCGTGGAAAGACAGGGGTCCTACGAGCAGTACTTC. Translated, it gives CSVERQGSYEQYF.

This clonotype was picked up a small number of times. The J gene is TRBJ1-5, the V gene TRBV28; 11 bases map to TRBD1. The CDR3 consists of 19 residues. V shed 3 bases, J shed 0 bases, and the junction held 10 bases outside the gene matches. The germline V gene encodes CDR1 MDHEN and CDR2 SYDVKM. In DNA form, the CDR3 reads TGTGCCAGCAGTTTCCCCTCCGGGACAGGGGGGTATAGCAATCAGCCCCAGCATTTT. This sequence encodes CASSFPSGTGGYSNQPQHF. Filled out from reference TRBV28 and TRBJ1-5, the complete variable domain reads DVKVTQSSRYLVKRTGEKVFLECVQDMDHENMFWYRQDPGLGLRLIYFSYDVKMKEKGDIPEGYSVSREKKERFSLILESASTNQTSMYLCASSFPSGTGGYSNQPQHFGDGTRLSIL.

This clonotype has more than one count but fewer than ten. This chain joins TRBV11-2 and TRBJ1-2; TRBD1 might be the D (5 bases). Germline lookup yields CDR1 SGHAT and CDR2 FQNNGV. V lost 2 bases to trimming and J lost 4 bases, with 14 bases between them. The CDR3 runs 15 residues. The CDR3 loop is CASSLQGGLSYGYTF. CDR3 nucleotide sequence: TGTGCCAGCAGCTTACAGGGCGGGCTGTCCTATGGCTACACCTTC.

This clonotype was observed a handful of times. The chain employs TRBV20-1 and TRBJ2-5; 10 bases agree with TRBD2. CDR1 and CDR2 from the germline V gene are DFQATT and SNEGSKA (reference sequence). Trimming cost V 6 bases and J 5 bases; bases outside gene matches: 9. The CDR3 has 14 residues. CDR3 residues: CSAAQREGLETQYF. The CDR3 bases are TGCAGTGCGGCACAGCGGGAGGGCCTTGAGACCCAGTACTTC.

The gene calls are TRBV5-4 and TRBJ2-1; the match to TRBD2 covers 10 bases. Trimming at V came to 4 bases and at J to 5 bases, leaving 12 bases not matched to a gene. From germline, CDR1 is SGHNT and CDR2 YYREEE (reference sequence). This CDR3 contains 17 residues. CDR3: CASSERPGLARDNEQFF. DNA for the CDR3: TGTGCCAGCAGCGAGCGACCGGGACTAGCGCGAGACAATGAGCAGTTCTTC.

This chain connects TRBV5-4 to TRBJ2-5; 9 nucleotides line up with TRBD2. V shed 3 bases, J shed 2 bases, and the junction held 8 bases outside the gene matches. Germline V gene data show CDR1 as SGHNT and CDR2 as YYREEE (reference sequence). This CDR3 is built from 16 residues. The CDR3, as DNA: TGTGCCAGCAGCTGGAGCGGGGGGCCCCCTCAAGAGACCCAGTACTTC. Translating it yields CASSWSGGPPQETQYF.

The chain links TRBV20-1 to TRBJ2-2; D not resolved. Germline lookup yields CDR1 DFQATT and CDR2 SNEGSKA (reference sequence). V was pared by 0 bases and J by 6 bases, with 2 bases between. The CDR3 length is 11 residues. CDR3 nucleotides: TGCAGTGCTAGAGACGCCGGGGAGCTGTTTTTT. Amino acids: CSARDAGELFF.

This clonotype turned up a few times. The CDR3 DNA reads TGCGCCAGCAGCCAAGATGGGGGGGCTATTGAGACCCAGTACTTC. Its translation: CASSQDGGAIETQYF. V usage is TRBV4-1 and J usage is TRBJ2-5; D is perhaps TRBD2 (7 bases). The germline gives CDR1 MGHRA, CDR2 YSYEKL. Trimming removed 0 bases from V and 5 bases from J, with 13 bases in between. The CDR3 contains 15 residues.

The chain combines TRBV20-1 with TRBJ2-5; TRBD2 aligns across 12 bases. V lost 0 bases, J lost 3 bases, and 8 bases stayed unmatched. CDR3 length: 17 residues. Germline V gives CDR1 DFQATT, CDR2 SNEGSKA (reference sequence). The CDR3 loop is CSARDLAGGSTEETQYF. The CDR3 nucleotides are TGCAGTGCTAGAGATCTAGCGGGGGGGTCTACCGAAGAGACCCAGTACTTC.